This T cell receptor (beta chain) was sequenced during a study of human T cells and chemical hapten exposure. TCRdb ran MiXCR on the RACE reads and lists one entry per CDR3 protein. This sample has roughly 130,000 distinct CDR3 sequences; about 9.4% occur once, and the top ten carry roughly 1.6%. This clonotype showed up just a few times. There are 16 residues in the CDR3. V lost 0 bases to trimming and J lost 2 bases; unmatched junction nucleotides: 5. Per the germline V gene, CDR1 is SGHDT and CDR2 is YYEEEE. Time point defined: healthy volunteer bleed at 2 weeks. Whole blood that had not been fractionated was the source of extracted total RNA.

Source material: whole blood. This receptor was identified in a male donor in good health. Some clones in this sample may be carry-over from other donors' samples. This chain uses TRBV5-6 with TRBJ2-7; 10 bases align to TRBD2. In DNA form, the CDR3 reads TGTGCCAGCAGCTTGGCCTCTAGCGGGGGACCCTACGAGCAGTACTTC. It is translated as CASSLASSGGPYEQYF.